The next 12 T cell receptor beta chains were all read from a single sample in a study of cytomegalovirus exposure and HLA in healthy donors. PCR primers comprised 60 Vbeta and 13 Jbeta primers. Produced via immunoSEQ multiplex PCR; TCRdb's table is partial and in-frame only. The sample records over 150,000 clones, about 80% being singletons. The sequenced sample consisted of PBMCs. Source of these receptors: a man aged 25-40 years in good health and CMV-seropositive.

J is TRBJ1-6 and V is TRBV27, with D possibly matching TRBD1 (6 bases). CDR1 MNHEY and CDR2 SMNVEV come from the germline V gene (reference sequence). V dropped 2 bases and J dropped 2 bases, with 13 bases sitting between them. This CDR3 is built from 17 residues. The CDR3 DNA is TGTGCCAGCAGTTTAAACAGGCAGGGGACCTATAATTCACCCCTCCACTTT. Translated, it gives CASSLNRQGTYNSPLHF.

This clone was recorded a few times. V and J are TRBV10-1 and TRBJ2-2; 9 bases line up with TRBD1. Germline V gene sequence: CDR1 WNHNN, CDR2 SYGVQD (reference sequence). The CDR3 extends over 14 amino acids. V shed 4 bases, J shed 6 bases, and the junction held 3 bases outside the gene matches. The CDR3 region is CASSATGGAGELFF. The CDR3 DNA reads TGCGCCAGCAGTGCTACAGGGGGCGCCGGGGAGCTGTTTTTT.

The chain joins TRBV6-1 to TRBJ2-2, with D perhaps matching TRBD2 (6 bases). This CDR3 has 15 amino acids. Per the germline V gene, CDR1 is MNHNS and CDR2 is SASEGT. Deletions cut 2 bases from V and 2 bases from J, with 9 bases between. CDR3 residues: CASSELGGNTGELFF. In DNA, the CDR3 is TGTGCCAGCAGTGAACTGGGGGGAAACACCGGGGAGCTGTTTTTT.

The rearrangement links TRBV2 to TRBJ2-7, with D possibly TRBD1 on 6 matching bases. The length of the CDR3 is 15 residues. The V gene lost 0 bases and the J gene lost 3 bases, with 12 bases spanning the gap. The V gene's germline CDR1 is SNHLY and CDR2 FYNNEI. The CDR3 region has the DNA TGTGCCAGCAGTGAAGCGCGGACAGTCAGCTACGAGCAGTACTTC. Its protein is CASSEARTVSYEQYF.

The genes are TRBV6-5 and TRBJ1-2; TRBD1 matches at 7 bases. Unmatched junction bases numbered 10, after V lost 5 bases and J lost 4 bases. CDR1 MNHEY and CDR2 SVGAGI come from the germline V gene. The CDR3 sequence is 15 residues long. The CDR3 coding sequence is TGTGCCAGCAGTCCCCGAAGGGACAGTCTCTATGGCTACACCTTC. Its protein product is CASSPRRDSLYGYTF.

The chain is built from TRBV6-1 and TRBJ2-7; 9 bases map to TRBD1. V dropped 6 bases and J dropped 3; count of bases not matched to a gene: 6. Germline V lookup: CDR1 MNHNS, CDR2 SASEGT. The CDR3 has 14 residues. CDR3 sequence: CASSTDRGDYEQYF. The DNA for the CDR3 is TGTGCCAGCAGCACGGACAGGGGAGACTACGAGCAGTACTTC.

The V and J genes are TRBV15 and TRBJ2-1; 7 nucleotides line up with TRBD1. Germline values: CDR1 LNHNV, CDR2 YYDKDF (reference sequence). V dropped 2 bases and J dropped 6; count of bases not matched to a gene: 10. The CDR3 has 16 amino acids. CDR3 amino acids: CATSRTSGGARNEQFF. DNA of the CDR3: TGTGCCACCAGCAGAACCTCAGGGGGAGCGCGCAATGAGCAGTTCTTC.

The CDR3 sequence: CASSQDFALQKETQYF. DNA of the CDR3: TGTGCCAGCAGCCAAGATTTCGCACTACAAAAAGAGACCCAGTACTTC. The chain carries TRBV4-2 and TRBJ2-5, with D uncertain. Germline CDR1 LGHNA, CDR2 YNFKEQ. V lost 0 bases and J lost 3, with 14 bases in between. CDR3 length equals 16 residues.

J is TRBJ2-5 and V is TRBV10-1, with 9 bases lining up with TRBD2. The CDR3 runs to 15 residues. Germline V lookup: CDR1 WNHNN, CDR2 SYGVQD (reference sequence). J gave up 4 bases and V 6 bases, and 9 bases lay outside the gene matches. CDR3 nucleotide sequence: TGCGCCAGCAGGGATAGCGGGAGCCGGTTAGAGACCCAGTACTTC. This encodes CASRDSGSRLETQYF.

The rearrangement uses TRBV5-1 and TRBJ2-1; 9 nucleotides align to TRBD2. V gave up 4 bases and J gave up 0 bases; unmatched junction bases: 8. The CDR3 loop spans 17 amino acids. The germline V gene encodes CDR1 SGHRS and CDR2 YFSETQ. For the CDR3, the DNA is TGCGCCAGCAGCCCCAGCGGGGGGCCTAGCTCCTACAATGAGCAGTTCTTC. Residues: CASSPSGGPSSYNEQFF.

The chain carries TRBV11-2 and TRBJ2-5; maybe TRBD2 (6 bases). Deletions cut 5 bases from V and 4 bases from J, with 23 bases between. The germline gives CDR1 SGHAT, CDR2 FQNNGV. The CDR3 extends over 17 amino acids. CDR3: CASSQQPGNRRVETQYF. CDR3 coding DNA: TGTGCCAGCAGCCAACAACCCGGGAACAGGAGGGTAGAGACCCAGTACTTC.

CDR3 region: CASSHRQRETQYF. In DNA, the CDR3 is TGTGCCAGCAGCCACCGACAGCGAGAGACCCAGTACTTC. J is TRBJ2-5 and V is TRBV27; tentatively, D is TRBD1 (5 bases). The length of the CDR3 is 13 residues. V lost 6 bases, J lost 4 bases, and 12 bases lay in between. Germline assignment: CDR1 MNHEY and CDR2 SMNVEV (reference sequence).